What follows are 7 T cell receptor beta chains derived from one specimen sequenced in a study of Tregs in tolerant kidney transplant recipients. Only in-frame clones appear in the TCRdb table, and some are missing; sequencing was by immunoSEQ multiplex PCR. The top ten hold 1.6% of the sample, which has tens of thousands of clones, approximately 94% seen once. The nonmyeloablative bone marrow transplants came from related graft donors, with transient mixed chimerism. Source: CD4+ T cells from blood (PBMCs), taken 12 months after the transplant. These TCRs come from a human patient who received a combined kidney and bone marrow transplant. Some T cells may be graft donor cells.

Points on this clone: Its ends do not fully match the called genes, so a read error is possible. The sample contains more than one DNA sequence encoding this CDR3. CDR3 bases: TGCGCCAGCAGGGAGTCTGGGGAGTCCTACGAGCAGTACTTC. Translation gives CASRESGESYEQYF. The chain employs TRBV6-1 and TRBJ2-7, with D perhaps matching TRBD1 or TRBD2 (5 bases each). Looked up from germline, CDR1 is MNHNS and CDR2 is SASEGT. The CDR3 has 14 residues.

This chain joins TRBV30 and TRBJ2-6, with D possibly matching TRBD1 (5 bases). CDR1 and CDR2 from the germline V gene are GTSNPN and SVGIG (reference sequence). V dropped 2 bases and J dropped 0 bases, with 11 bases sitting between them. The CDR3 runs 16 residues. The CDR3 loop reads CAWSIRAISGANVLTF. The CDR3 coding sequence is TGTGCCTGGAGTATCAGGGCTATCTCTGGGGCCAACGTCCTGACTTTC.

The chain combines TRBV7-2 with TRBJ2-3; 7 bases are a match to TRBD2. Per germline, CDR1 SGHTA and CDR2 FQGNSA. The junction had 5 bases not matched to a gene; V was cut back by 4 bases and J by 7 bases. The CDR3 spans 13 residues. CDR3 loop: CASSSSGGNTQYF. In DNA, the CDR3 is TGTGCCAGCAGCTCCTCGGGAGGAAATACGCAGTATTTT.

V usage is TRBV19 and J usage is TRBJ2-7, with 8 bases that match TRBD1. This CDR3 is built from 14 residues. Germline CDR1 is LNHDA and CDR2 is SQIVND (reference sequence). J lost 7 bases, V lost 6 bases, and 11 bases had no gene match. The CDR3 protein is CASSPTGEIYEQYF. CDR3 nucleotide sequence: TGTGCCAGTAGCCCGACAGGGGAAATATATGAGCAGTACTTC.

The V call is TRBV5-1, the J call TRBJ2-3, with a tentative D call TRBD2 (6 bases). Per the germline V gene, CDR1 is SGHRS and CDR2 is YFSETQ. This CDR3 comprises 17 residues. With 4 bases removed from V and 0 bases from J, the gap between germline ends came to 18 bases. The CDR3 DNA sequence: TGCGCCAGCAGCCCCTTACTAGTGGGAGGCAGCACAGATACGCAGTATTTT. This sequence encodes CASSPLLVGGSTDTQYF.

The chain employs TRBV11-3 and TRBJ2-5; 7 nucleotides agree with TRBD1. Germline V lookup: CDR1 SGHNT, CDR2 YENEEA. The CDR3 totals 14 residues. Germline trimming cut 5 bases from V and 5 bases from J; bases unmatched to any gene: 8. The CDR3, as DNA: TGTGCCAGCAGCCATCGGGACAGTCAGGAGACCCAGTACTTC. This sequence encodes CASSHRDSQETQYF.

The CDR3 coding sequence is TGCAGCGTTCGGACAGTGGCCAAAGAGACCCAGTACTTC. This codes for CSVRTVAKETQYF. The chain joins TRBV29-1 to TRBJ2-5, with a tentative D call TRBD1 (6 bases). V was trimmed by 5 bases and J by 3 bases, leaving 13 bases between them. There are 13 residues in the CDR3. Germline V gene lookup returns CDR1 SQVTM and CDR2 ANQGSEA.